These 9 T cell receptor beta chains originate from one sample sequenced in a study of T-cell reconstitution after alpha-beta-depleted transplantation in children. Researchers prepared the TCRbeta library using unique molecular identifiers, the study reports. TCRdb ran MiXCR on the PCR reads and lists one entry per CDR3 protein. The sample yields 150,000 to 250,000 distinct CDR3 sequences, roughly 15% seen once. The specimen was PBMCs from the stem cell graft donor, collected from the stem cell graft. The receptors were sampled from a human donor who donated a stem cell graft to a child with acute lymphoblastic leukemia.

The chain links TRBV5-1 to TRBJ1-2; TRBD1 might be the D (5 bases). Trimming cost V 4 bases and J 4 bases, with 14 bases left between them. Germline loops: CDR1 SGHRS, CDR2 YFSETQ. This CDR3 has 14 amino acids. CDR3 sequence reads: CASSVAGKAYGYTF. For the CDR3, the DNA is TGCGCCAGCAGCGTCGCAGGGAAGGCCTATGGCTACACCTTC.

This clonotype was found many times. CDR3 residues: CASSGDREKLFF. CDR3 sequence (DNA): TGCGCCAGCAGTGGGGACCGTGAAAAACTGTTTTTT. This sequence joins TRBV4-1 and TRBJ1-4; possible D gene TRBD1, 5 bases. Deletions cut 6 bases from V and 7 bases from J, with 9 bases between. The CDR3 extends over 12 amino acids. Germline V gene data show CDR1 as MGHRA and CDR2 as YSYEKL.

In its sample, this clonotype was seen many times. This chain joins TRBV11-2 and TRBJ1-5, with a weak D call TRBD1 (5 bases). This CDR3 comprises 15 residues. The V gene lost 5 bases and the J gene lost 4 bases, with 15 bases spanning the gap. Germline values: CDR1 SGHAT, CDR2 FQNNGV. The CDR3 DNA reads as TGTGCCAGCAGCCCCGGGGGAAGGCCGAATCAGCCCCAGCATTTT. It translates to CASSPGGRPNQPQHF.

This clonotype was counted ten times or more. The gene calls are TRBV5-6 and TRBJ2-3; a weak D match, TRBD2 (5 bases). This CDR3 is built from 15 residues. The germline V and J ends were trimmed by 4 bases and 5 bases, with 17 bases remaining between them. Germline V gene sequence: CDR1 SGHDT, CDR2 YYEEEE. Written as DNA, the CDR3 is TGTGCCAGCAGCCGGGGAGTCGCAGAGGGAGATACGCAGTATTTT. It codes for CASSRGVAEGDTQYF.

This clonotype has ten or more counts. The V and J genes are TRBV3-1 and TRBJ2-7, with D hard to call. Trimming pared 1 base from V and 3 bases from J, leaving 7 bases between. Germline values: CDR1 LGHDT, CDR2 YNNKEL (reference sequence). The CDR3 is made up of 13 amino acids. As DNA, the CDR3 is TGTGCCAGCAGCCAAGGCCGTTTCTACGAGCAGTACTTC. Its protein is CASSQGRFYEQYF.

As to this clonotype: This could be a read error, since a much larger clone is one nucleotide away. J is TRBJ1-5 and V is TRBV12-3 or TRBV12-4; D is unclear. The CDR3 loop spans 11 amino acids. The CDR3 coding sequence is TGTCCCAGCAGTTCTAATCAGCCCCAGCATTTT. This translates into CPSSSNQPQHF.

The chain employs TRBV5-5 and TRBJ1-4, with D unclear. Germline CDR1 and CDR2: SGHKS and YYEKEE (reference sequence). This CDR3 is built from 13 residues. Trimming cost V 4 bases and J 8 bases, with 12 bases left between them. The CDR3, as DNA: TGTGCCAGCAGCCGATGGACGGAAGAAAAACTGTTTTTT. Translating gives CASSRWTEEKLFF.

This clonotype was counted ten times or more. The V gene is TRBV5-1, the J gene TRBJ2-2; 9 bases agree with TRBD2. V shed 0 bases and J 2 bases; nucleotides not matched to a gene: 2. The CDR3 loop spans 16 amino acids. Germline assignment: CDR1 SGHRS and CDR2 YFSETQ. CDR3 in DNA: TGCGCCAGCAGCTTGGCTAGCGGGACTAACACCGGGGAGCTGTTTTTT. Translating gives CASSLASGTNTGELFF.

This clonotype was observed at least ten times. This sequence joins TRBV5-1 and TRBJ2-2, with a weak D call TRBD2 (5 bases). The germline V gene has CDR1 SGHRS and CDR2 YFSETQ. V was cut by 4 bases and J by 5 bases, with 18 bases left in between. The CDR3 length is 16 residues. The CDR3 region has the DNA TGCGCCAGCAGCCCCCATCAGAGGGTGAAGACCGGGGAGCTGTTTTTT. It translates to CASSPHQRVKTGELFF.